This T cell receptor beta chain is from a study of cytomegalovirus exposure and HLA in healthy donors. Study summary: An earlier analysis identified some 110 million unique TCR beta sequences in about 190 million T cells. Study-level findings and limits: Rarity held for most TCR sequences, but there were some public TCRs that occurred in many donors.

As concerns this clone: The target antigen is unknown.

A multiplex PCR was run with 60 Vbeta primers and 13 Jbeta primers. In the source study's methods: In a later analysis, around 10 million of 65 million to 80 million unique beta chains occurred in at least two donors. Data came from immunoSEQ multiplex PCR; TCRdb stores just in-frame clones and leaves some out. D and trimming come from the DNA, and the V and J calls and clone size come from that table. The data contain around 150,000 clones, over 70% of them singletons. V dropped 1 base and J dropped 8 bases, with 6 bases sitting between them. Germline-derived CDR1 and CDR2 are GTSNPN and SVGIG (reference sequence). The CDR3 is 12 amino acids.

The sequenced sample was PBMCs. V usage is TRBV30 and J usage is TRBJ1-6; no firm D call. The receptor was derived from a male donor in good health and CMV-seropositive. The CDR3 nucleotides read TGTGCCTGGAGTGGGGCCTATTCACCCCTCCACTTT. Translating gives CAWSGAYSPLHF.